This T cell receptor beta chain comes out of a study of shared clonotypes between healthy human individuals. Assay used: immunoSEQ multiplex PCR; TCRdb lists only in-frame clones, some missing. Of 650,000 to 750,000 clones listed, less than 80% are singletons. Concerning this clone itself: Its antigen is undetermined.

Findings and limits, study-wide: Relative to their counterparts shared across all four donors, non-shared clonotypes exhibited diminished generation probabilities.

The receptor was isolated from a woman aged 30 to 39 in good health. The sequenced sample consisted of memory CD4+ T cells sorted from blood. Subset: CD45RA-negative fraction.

CDR3 amino acids: CASNLDQQGNNGYTF. The CDR3 nucleotides read TGTGCCAGCAACCTAGATCAACAGGGGAACAATGGCTACACCTTC. The V gene is TRBV6-6, the J gene TRBJ1-2; 7 bases line up with TRBD1. The V gene end was trimmed by 7 bases and the J gene end by 6 bases; junction bases not matched to a gene: 14. The CDR3 runs to 15 residues. Germline CDR1 MNHNY, CDR2 SVGAGI (reference sequence).